The T cell receptor beta chain described here comes from a study of T cell responses to AZD1222 COVID-19 vaccine. Overall study results and limits: Clonal diversity was possibly underestimated, and white British individuals and females predominated among donors.

Concerning this clone: The target antigen is unknown.

Sequencing used immunoSEQ multiplex PCR; TCRdb keeps in-frame clones, though not all of them. This sample yields 140,000 to 150,000 clones, of which over 80% are seen a single time; approximately 3% belongs to the top ten. The CDR3 loop spans 14 amino acids. Deletions cut 6 bases from V and 4 bases from J, with 13 bases between. Germline V lookup: CDR1 LNHDA, CDR2 SQIVND (reference sequence). Source: peripheral blood, taken on day 0 of MenACWY control vaccination. This receptor was identified in an adult in good health. The chain joins TRBV19 to TRBJ2-4, with D tentatively TRBD1 or TRBD2 (5 bases each). The CDR3 region has the DNA TGTGCCAGTAGGTCACTAGGGGAGAAAAACATTCAGTACTTC. Its protein product is CASRSLGEKNIQYF. The variable domain in full, completed from reference TRBV19 and TRBJ2-4, reads DGGITQSPKYLFRKEGQNVTLSCEQNLNHDAMYWYRQDPGQGLRLIYYSQIVNDFQKGDIAEGYSVSREKKESFPLTVTSAQKNPTAFYLCASRSLGEKNIQYFGAGTRLSVL.